This T cell receptor beta chain is drawn from a study of T cell repertoires in cytomegalovirus infection. Overall study: Both CMV infection and a matching HLA type were indicated by public TCR beta signatures. General study results and limits: Pooled public TCR beta family frequency picked out CMV carriers with the relevant HLA.

As concerns this clonotype: Its antigen is still unknown. A much larger clone lies a single base off, so this may be a read error.

The CDR3 covers 17 residues. V dropped 0 bases and J dropped 2 bases, with 14 bases sitting between them. CDR1 is SGHTA, CDR2 FQGNSA, per germline. One entry per CDR3 protein, called by TCRdb with MiXCR from the reads. The data hold more than 650,000 distinct CDR3 sequences, with less than 40% observed a single time. Specimen: PBMCs. This TCR was recovered from a human donor in good health (CMV status not recorded). Some clones in this sample may be carry-over from other donors' samples. The V gene is TRBV7-2, the J gene TRBJ1-3; unclear D gene. CDR3 protein: CASSLASVQTTGNTIYF. CDR3 sequence (DNA): TGTGCCAGCAGCTTAGCTTCGGTCCAGACTACTGGAAACACCATATATTTT. The full variable domain, rest sourced from reference TRBV7-2 and TRBJ1-3, is GAGVSQSPSNKVTEKGKDVELRCDPISGHTALYWYRQSLGQGLEFLIYFQGNSAPDKSGLPSDRFSAERTGGSVSTLTIQRTQQEDSAVYLCASSLASVQTTGNTIYFGEGSWLTVV.